This TCR beta chain was sequenced for a study of regulatory T cells in long-lasting Graves disease. Study at large: Disease was considered persistent Graves' disease after over 5 years of antithyroid drugs (with positive TSH receptor antibodies).

Building the TCR beta libraries relied on iRepertoire HTBI primers, and CDR3 regions underwent Arm-PCR. MiXCR, run by TCRdb on the multiplex PCR reads, gives a single entry per CDR3 protein. Of about 400,000 distinct CDR3 sequences in the sample, about 20% were seen once. This sample's time point: persistent/refractory GD, antithyroid drugs over 5 years with positive TRAb. The TCR library was made from RNA that had been extracted from PBMCs in TRIzol. Comment on this clonotype: Its specificity is not known.

Findings and limits, study-wide: Relative to new patients (966), persistent patients exhibited greater sharing of public clonotypes (more than 2,500).

V lost 1 base and J lost 3, with 9 bases in between. The CDR3 runs to 13 residues. The germline V gene has CDR1 DFQATT and CDR2 SNEGSKA (reference sequence). This chain connects TRBV20-1 to TRBJ1-2; D is unresolved. Sequencing used peripheral blood mononuclear cells (PBMCs), obtained when the disease was refractory, from a patient treated with antithyroid drugs. The TCR sequence derives from a female donor with Graves disease. For the CDR3, the DNA is TGCAGTGCTAGAGCTTCCTGGGACTATGGCTACACCTTC. Amino acids: CSARASWDYGYTF.